These 29 T cell receptor beta chains share one sample of origin, sequenced in a study of memory B cells and T cells in multiple sclerosis. Measured with immunoSEQ multiplex PCR; TCRdb has only the in-frame clones, and not every one. The sample comprises roughly 14,000 clones, more than 65% of which are singletons, and around 2.3% rests with the top ten. The sample was memory (CD45RO+) CD4+ T cells from blood. These receptors were taken from a human donor with multiple sclerosis.

As concerns this clone: Other DNA sequences of this sample code for an identical CDR3. J is TRBJ1-5 and V is TRBV29-1; D is undetermined. CDR1 is SQVTM, CDR2 ANQGSEA, per germline. V was clipped by 6 bases and J by 3 bases, with 15 bases between them. There are 14 residues in the CDR3. The CDR3 region is CSVVESGFNQPQHF. As DNA, the CDR3 is TGCAGCGTGGTCGAATCAGGTTTCAATCAGCCCCAGCATTTT. Full variable domain (missing parts from reference TRBV29-1 and TRBJ1-5): SAVISQKPSRDICQRGTSLTIQCQVDSQVTMMFWYRQQPGQSLTLIATANQGSEATYESGFVIDKFPISRPNLTFSTLTVSNMSPEDSSIYLCSVVESGFNQPQHFGDGTRLSIL.

The chain is built from TRBV4-2 and TRBJ1-4, with 11 bases lining up with TRBD1. V was clipped by 3 bases and J by 3 bases; unmatched bases: 3. The germline V gene encodes CDR1 LGHNA and CDR2 YNFKEQ. The CDR3 has 16 residues. The CDR3 DNA sequence: TGTGCCAGCAGCCATGGGACAGGGGGGCCTAATGAAAAACTGTTTTTT. Encoded protein: CASSHGTGGPNEKLFF.

The CDR3 sequence is CAISEPRGLGSTEAFF. In DNA form, the CDR3 reads TGTGCCATCAGTGAGCCACGCGGGTTGGGTTCCACTGAAGCTTTCTTT. The J gene is TRBJ1-1, the V gene TRBV10-3; no definite D call. Trimming took off 2 bases at V and 4 bases at J, with 17 bases between the two ends. Germline CDR1 reads ENHRY; CDR2 reads SYGVKD. The length of the CDR3 is 16 residues.

The V and J genes are TRBV29-1 and TRBJ2-5, with 7 bases lining up with TRBD1. Trimming removed 0 bases from V and 1 base from J; junction bases left unmatched: 5. Germline loops: CDR1 SQVTM, CDR2 ANQGSEA. CDR3 length: 15 residues. The CDR3 loop is CSVEEPGQFQETQYF. The CDR3 DNA is TGCAGCGTTGAAGAGCCGGGACAGTTCCAAGAGACCCAGTACTTC.

This chain uses TRBV25-1 with TRBJ1-2, with 9 nucleotides matching TRBD1. Trimming removed 3 bases from V and 2 bases from J; junction bases left unmatched: 7. This CDR3 contains 16 residues. The germline CDR1 and CDR2 sequences are MGHDK and SYGVNS. The CDR3 region has the DNA TGTGCCAGCAGTGACTCGGGACAGGGTCCCAACTATGGCTACACCTTC. Translation: CASSDSGQGPNYGYTF.

The rearrangement links TRBV6-4 to TRBJ2-2, with TRBD1 matching 9 bases. CDR3 size: 15 residues. Germline CDR1 reads MRHNA; CDR2 reads SNTAGT. V shed 4 bases and J 5 bases; nucleotides not matched to a gene: 5. This CDR3 is CASSVDGTGTGELFF. As DNA, the CDR3 is TGTGCCAGCAGTGTCGATGGGACAGGGACCGGGGAGCTGTTTTTT.

This clone came up a few times. The V call is TRBV7-3, the J call TRBJ1-2; 7 bases line up with TRBD1. CDR1 and CDR2 from the germline V gene are SGHTA and FQGTGA. The CDR3 has 14 residues. With 0 bases clipped from V and 6 bases from J, the junction kept 4 bases outside the gene matches. The CDR3 DNA is TGTGCCAGCAGCTTAACGGGGGACAGAAATGGCTACACCTTC. Translated: CASSLTGDRNGYTF.

The chain combines TRBV27 with TRBJ1-4; D call uncertain. CDR3 size: 16 residues. Germline values: CDR1 MNHEY, CDR2 SMNVEV (reference sequence). The V end lost 7 bases, the J end lost 8 bases, and 23 bases lay between the germline ends. The CDR3 DNA follows: TGTGCCAGCAAATCCTTTGTCCGGGGAAGCGGAGAAAAACTGTTTTTT. Protein product: CASKSFVRGSGEKLFF. Based on the CDR3 plus reference TRBV27 and TRBJ1-4, the full variable domain is EAQVTQNPRYLITVTGKKLTVTCSQNMNHEYMSWYRQDPGLGLRQIYYSMNVEVTDKGDVPEGYKVSRKEKRNFPLILESPSPNQTSLYFCASKSFVRGSGEKLFFGSGTQLSVL.

This clone was recorded only once. V gene TRBV28 combines with J gene TRBJ1-1, with D perhaps TRBD1 (5 bases). Trimming left V 2 bases short and J 0 bases short, with 16 bases between. Per the germline V gene, CDR1 is MDHEN and CDR2 is SYDVKM. The CDR3 has 17 amino acids. DNA for the CDR3: TGTGCCAGCAGTTTACTTGGGTATCAGGGTGTGAACACTGAAGCTTTCTTT. As protein: CASSLLGYQGVNTEAFF.

V is TRBV29-1 and J is TRBJ1-1, with 8 bases matching TRBD1. Germline CDR1 reads SQVTM; CDR2 reads ANQGSEA. The CDR3 extends over 13 amino acids. Unmatched junction bases numbered 2, after V lost 2 bases and J lost 3 bases. In DNA form, the CDR3 reads TGCAGCGTTGAACAGGGGGCGGACACTGAAGCTTTCTTT. Protein: CSVEQGADTEAFF.

In regard to this clone: At the DNA level, this CDR3 is encoded by other sequences in the same sample as well. Written as DNA, the CDR3 is TGCGCCAGCAGCTTAACTAGCGGGGTTCGGACCGGGGAGCTGTTTTTT. It specifies CASSLTSGVRTGELFF. The chain couples TRBV5-1 to TRBJ2-2, with 10 nucleotides matching TRBD2. This CDR3 is built from 16 residues. With 2 bases clipped from V and 5 bases from J, the junction kept 6 bases outside the gene matches. Germline CDR1 SGHRS, CDR2 YFSETQ.

This clone has just a few counts. CDR3 loop: CATIPGGNYGYTF. DNA for the CDR3: TGTGCCACTATACCGGGGGGTAACTATGGCTACACCTTC. The chain combines TRBV7-9 with TRBJ1-2; TRBD1 might be the D (5 bases). CDR3 length equals 13 residues. Between the trimmed V and J ends, which lost 10 bases and 1 base, there was a span of 13 bases. The germline gives CDR1 SEHNR, CDR2 FQNEAQ (reference sequence). The entire variable domain, with the rest obtained from reference TRBV7-9 and TRBJ1-2, is as follows: DTGVSQNPRHKITKRGQNVTFRCDPISEHNRLYWYRQTLGQGPEFLTYFQNEAQLEKSRLLSDRFSAERPKGSFSTLEIQRTEQGDSAMYLCATIPGGNYGYTFGSGTRLTVV.

This clone was seen only once. The V call is TRBV15, the J call TRBJ2-7, with D possibly matching TRBD1 (6 bases). The germline V gene has CDR1 LNHNV and CDR2 YYDKDF (reference sequence). V was clipped by 0 bases and J by 5 bases, with 14 bases between them. This CDR3 spans 15 amino acids. The CDR3 here is CATSREGGTLDEQYF. The CDR3 DNA reads TGTGCCACCAGCAGAGAAGGGGGAACGCTTGACGAGCAGTACTTC.

The V and J genes are TRBV5-4 and TRBJ1-3; a possible D gene is TRBD1 (6 bases). V was pared by 3 bases and J by 2 bases, with 9 bases between. The CDR3 length is 14 residues. The germline gives CDR1 SGHNT, CDR2 YYREEE (reference sequence). Here the CDR3 DNA reads TGTGCCAGCAGCTCACAGGGTGCTGGAAACACCATATATTTT. Protein: CASSSQGAGNTIYF.

The chain couples TRBV6-6 to TRBJ1-1; D is uncertain. The CDR3 runs 10 residues. The germline CDR1 and CDR2 sequences are MNHNY and SVGAGI (reference sequence). Between the trimmed V and J ends, which lost 6 bases and 7 bases, there was a span of 6 bases. In DNA, the CDR3 is TGTGCCAGCAGCCGCGATGAAGCTTTCTTT. The encoded protein is CASSRDEAFF.

The CDR3 region has the DNA TGCGCCAGCAGAGAACCGGGACAACTGAACACTGAAGCTTTCTTT. Protein sequence: CASREPGQLNTEAFF. This rearrangement joins TRBV4-1 to TRBJ1-1; possible D gene TRBD1, 6 bases. The germline V gene has CDR1 MGHRA and CDR2 YSYEKL. The CDR3 has 15 residues. Between the trimmed V and J ends, which lost 6 bases and 0 bases, there was a span of 14 bases.

This chain joins TRBV13 and TRBJ1-2, with D possibly TRBD1 on 5 matching bases. This CDR3 region has 17 residues. Trimming cost V 5 bases and J 0 bases, with 19 bases left between them. CDR1 is PRHDT and CDR2 is FYEKMQ in the germline V gene (reference sequence). The CDR3 reads CASSVSFGGGANYGYTF. The CDR3 DNA sequence: TGTGCCAGCAGCGTCTCCTTCGGGGGGGGAGCTAACTATGGCTACACCTTC.

The chain recombines TRBV7-3 with TRBJ2-2; D remains unclear. Germline V gene lookup returns CDR1 SGHTA and CDR2 FQGTGA. With 1 base removed from V and 7 bases from J, the gap between germline ends came to 7 bases. CDR3 size: 13 residues. CDR3 sequence reads: CASSLSVYGELFF. CDR3 sequence (DNA): TGTGCCAGCAGCTTAAGCGTTTACGGGGAGCTGTTTTTT.

This rearrangement joins TRBV18 to TRBJ1-6; 7 positions match TRBD1. The germline gives CDR1 KGHSH, CDR2 LQKENI. There are 17 residues in the CDR3. The trim removed 2 bases at V and 7 bases at J, leaving 11 bases unmatched. The CDR3 sequence is CASSPGTALDRNSPLHF. The CDR3, as DNA: TGTGCCAGCTCACCAGGGACAGCGCTTGACCGGAATTCACCCCTCCACTTT.

The rearrangement uses TRBV5-1 and TRBJ2-7; 8 bases are a match to TRBD2. From germline, CDR1 is SGHRS and CDR2 YFSETQ. V lost 3 bases to trimming and J lost 0 bases; unmatched junction nucleotides: 5. There are 15 residues in the CDR3. CDR3 sequence reads: CASSYTAGGSYEQYF. The CDR3 DNA follows: TGCGCCAGCAGCTACACTGCGGGGGGCTCCTACGAGCAGTACTTC.

The chain employs TRBV28 and TRBJ1-2; 7 positions match TRBD1. This CDR3 comprises 14 residues. The V and J ends lost 5 bases and 7 bases, in that order; junction bases with no gene match: 10. The germline V gene encodes CDR1 MDHEN and CDR2 SYDVKM. CDR3 in amino acids: CASSPSDRVGGYTF. CDR3 nucleotide sequence: TGTGCCAGCAGTCCCTCTGACAGGGTCGGTGGCTACACCTTC.

The chain combines TRBV27 with TRBJ1-5; D gene unclear. Trimming removed 5 bases from V and 0 bases from J, with 20 bases in between. Germline V CDR1 and CDR2: MNHEY, SMNVEV (reference sequence). There are 18 residues in the CDR3. The CDR3 nucleotides read TGTGCCAGCAGTCCCCTTGTGGGCACCGGTTATAGCAATCAGCCCCAGCATTTT. Translation gives CASSPLVGTGYSNQPQHF.

CDR3 nucleotide sequence: TGTGCCAGCAGTGCGGACAGGAACTACGAGCAGTACTTC. Translated, it gives CASSADRNYEQYF. The V gene is TRBV2, the J gene TRBJ2-7; TRBD1 matches 7 bases. This CDR3 has 13 residues. Per the germline V gene, CDR1 is SNHLY and CDR2 is FYNNEI. The V segment lost 4 bases and the J segment 3 bases; nucleotides outside the gene matches: 3.

This clone was seen just once. This rearrangement joins TRBV6-6 to TRBJ1-5; TRBD1 agrees at 11 bases. The J segment lost 4 bases and the V segment lost 6 bases, leaving 5 bases of the junction unmatched. Germline V gene data show CDR1 as MNHNY and CDR2 as SVGAGI (reference sequence). CDR3 length: 15 residues. The CDR3 region is CASSAGTGGNQPQHF. The CDR3 region has the DNA TGTGCCAGCAGCGCCGGGACAGGGGGAAATCAGCCCCAGCATTTT.

J is TRBJ2-1 and V is TRBV4-2; D is unclear. This CDR3 has 17 amino acids. Germline V CDR1 and CDR2: LGHNA, YNFKEQ. The V and J ends lost 0 bases and 3 bases respectively, with 15 bases between them. In DNA form, the CDR3 reads TGTGCCAGCAGCCAAGATTCTCGACTTACCGGCTACAATGAGCAGTTCTTC. Its translation is CASSQDSRLTGYNEQFF.

The chain couples TRBV10-2 to TRBJ1-5; D is uncertain. V shed 2 bases and J shed 4 bases, with 6 bases lying between them. The V gene's germline CDR1 is WSHSY and CDR2 SAAADI. The length of the CDR3 is 13 residues. The CDR3 nucleotides read TGCGCCAGCAGTGAGGTCAGGAATCAGCCCCAGCATTTT. This gives the protein CASSEVRNQPQHF.

This sequence joins TRBV6-5 and TRBJ1-5, with no clear D. The CDR3 has 15 residues. Germline assignment: CDR1 MNHEY and CDR2 SVGAGI. V shed 6 bases and J shed 2 bases, with 14 bases lying between them. CDR3 bases: TGTGCCAGCAGCCCCGGGGTGGGTGGCAATCAGCCCCAGCATTTT. It translates to CASSPGVGGNQPQHF.

Only a few counts were recorded for this clone. This CDR3 is also generated by other DNA sequences in the sample. The chain combines TRBV9 with TRBJ2-7, with 7 nucleotides matching TRBD2. The ends lost 3 bases at V and 2 bases at J; junction bases unmatched: 5. Germline V CDR1 and CDR2: SGDLS, YYNGEE. The CDR3 extends over 14 amino acids. The CDR3 nucleotides read TGTGCCAGCAGCGCACCCGGGACTACCTACGAGCAGTACTTC. Residues: CASSAPGTTYEQYF.

V usage is TRBV4-2 and J usage is TRBJ2-5; 10 nucleotides match TRBD2. Germline loops: CDR1 LGHNA, CDR2 YNFKEQ. Trimming cost V 5 bases and J 1 base; bases outside gene matches: 4. This CDR3 is 15 amino acids long. This CDR3 is CASSSGTSAQETQYF. CDR3 in DNA: TGTGCCAGCAGCAGCGGGACTAGCGCCCAAGAGACCCAGTACTTC.